Presented here are 10 T cell receptor beta chains from one specimen sequenced in a study of T cells in localized non-small cell lung cancer. Assay used: immunoSEQ multiplex PCR; TCRdb lists only in-frame clones, some missing. The table records 2,500 to 3,000 clones, roughly a fifth of them present only once. The sample in question was lung tumor tissue, obtained before any cancer treatment. The source of these receptors is a woman between 35 and 75 years old with stage I lung adenocarcinoma.

This clone was found a few times. This chain links TRBV10-3 with TRBJ1-5, with D hard to call. The V end lost 10 bases, the J end lost 5 bases, and 12 bases lay between the germline ends. Per germline, CDR1 ENHRY and CDR2 SYGVKD. The CDR3 consists of 12 residues. The CDR3 sequence: CASNEGDQPQHF. The CDR3 nucleotides read TGTGCCAGCAATGAGGGAGATCAGCCCCAGCATTTT.

This clone has more than one count but fewer than ten. The rearrangement joins TRBV11-3 to TRBJ1-6; 7 positions match TRBD1. The CDR3 is 14 amino acids. In germline, CDR1 is SGHNT, CDR2 YENEEA. The trim removed 5 bases at V and 6 bases at J, leaving 4 bases unmatched. CDR3 nucleotides: TGTGCCAGCAGCCGCGGGACAGCTAATTCACCCCTCCACTTT. Amino acid sequence: CASSRGTANSPLHF.

The chain has TRBV11-3 and TRBJ1-2, with a tentative D call TRBD1 (5 bases). V dropped 0 bases and J dropped 7 bases, with 12 bases sitting between them. This CDR3 region has 14 residues. The germline V gene has CDR1 SGHNT and CDR2 YENEEA. The CDR3 loop is CASSLEWGFRGYTF. In nucleotides, the CDR3 is TGTGCCAGCAGCTTAGAGTGGGGGTTTCGTGGCTACACCTTC.

This clone was counted a few times. The chain uses TRBV11-3 and TRBJ1-2; 10 bases line up with TRBD1. This CDR3 has 15 amino acids. J gave up 2 bases and V 5 bases, and 5 bases lay outside the gene matches. The germline CDR1 and CDR2 sequences are SGHNT and YENEEA. CDR3 protein: CASSPGTGVNYGYTF. CDR3 coding DNA: TGTGCCAGCAGCCCCGGGACAGGGGTGAACTATGGCTACACCTTC.

This clone was picked up a small number of times. CDR3 loop: CASSEVWDPLSTDTQYF. The CDR3 DNA reads TGTGCCAGCAGTGAAGTTTGGGACCCTCTGAGCACAGATACGCAGTATTTT. The chain carries TRBV6-1 and TRBJ2-3; D tentatively fits TRBD1 or TRBD2 (5 bases each). The CDR3 has 17 residues. Trimming stripped 1 base from V and 0 bases from J, with 14 bases between. Germline-derived CDR1 and CDR2 are MNHNS and SASEGT.

By sample fraction, this clone is medium-sized. The chain is built from TRBV6-8 and TRBJ2-5, with 11 bases matching TRBD2. CDR3 length: 18 residues. The V segment lost 5 bases and the J segment 4 bases; nucleotides outside the gene matches: 15. CDR1 and CDR2 from the germline V gene are MNHGY and SAAAGT. The CDR3 nucleotides read TGTGCCAGCAGTGGGCTAGCGGGGGGCACCTCGGCTGGAGAGACCCAGTACTTC. Its translation: CASSGLAGGTSAGETQYF.

This clone is hyperexpanded (1% or more) within its sample. The chain has TRBV11-3 and TRBJ2-4; 11 nucleotides line up with TRBD2. This CDR3 comprises 20 residues. Germline CDR1 is SGHNT and CDR2 is YENEEA. V lost 5 bases, J lost 0 bases, and 15 bases stayed unmatched. The CDR3 reads CASSPPSGTSGFLAKNIQYF. CDR3 DNA: TGTGCCAGCAGCCCCCCGTCTGGGACTAGCGGATTCCTAGCCAAAAACATTCAGTACTTC.

The rearrangement links TRBV5-1 to TRBJ2-1; 16 positions agree with TRBD2. There are 16 residues in the CDR3. Germline CDR1 reads SGHRS; CDR2 reads YFSETQ. With 3 bases clipped from V and 8 bases from J, the junction kept 5 bases outside the gene matches. CDR3 in DNA: TGCGCCAGCAGCTCCCCGGGACTAGCGGGGGGGCATGAGCAGTTCTTC. Protein sequence: CASSSPGLAGGHEQFF. The whole variable domain, filled in from reference TRBV5-1 and TRBJ2-1, reads KAGVTQTPRYLIKTRGQQVTLSCSPISGHRSVSWYQQTPGQGLQFLFEYFSETQRNKGNFPGRFSGRQFSNSRSEMNVSTLELGDSALYLCASSSPGLAGGHEQFFGPGTRLTVL.

DNA for the CDR3: TGTGCCAGCAGACCCTGGGGGGCCCCATCCTACGAGCAGTACTTC. Protein: CASRPWGAPSYEQYF. The V call is TRBV6-8, the J call TRBJ2-7; D is possibly TRBD1 or TRBD2 (6 bases each). Trimming removed 6 bases from V and 1 base from J, with 16 bases in between. Looked up from germline, CDR1 is MNHGY and CDR2 is SAAAGT. The CDR3 consists of 15 residues.

This clone was observed a few times. The rearrangement links TRBV11-3 to TRBJ2-1; TRBD1 or TRBD2 may be the D gene (5 bases each). The CDR3 runs 14 residues. The germline V and J ends were trimmed by 4 bases and 4 bases, with 11 bases remaining between them. Germline values: CDR1 SGHNT, CDR2 YENEEA. The CDR3 coding sequence is TGTGCCAGCAGCTGGGACCCCACTTACAATGAGCAGTTCTTC. Its protein product is CASSWDPTYNEQFF.